This T cell receptor (beta chain) emerged from a study of T cell responses to AZD1222 COVID-19 vaccine. Assay used: immunoSEQ multiplex PCR; TCRdb lists only in-frame clones, some missing. This sample has about 120,000 clones, with 75% to 90% found just once. There are 14 residues in the CDR3. Germline lookup yields CDR1 LGHDT and CDR2 YNNKEL (reference sequence). The V gene lost 1 base and the J gene lost 1 base, with 5 bases spanning the gap. Worth noting for this clone: Its antigen is currently unknown.

Study conclusions and caveats: White British ancestry dominated among donors, who included more females, and clonal diversity was possibly underestimated. With two AZD1222 doses given, Spike-specific TCR breadth and depth both rose.

This chain links TRBV3-1 (or the pseudogene TRBV3-2) with TRBJ2-1; D is uncertain. This sequence originates from an adult in good health. Sequenced here: peripheral blood, sampled on day 0 of AZD1222 vaccination. CDR3 sequence: CASSQGRSYNEQFF. The CDR3 DNA reads as TGTGCCAGCAGCCAAGGGCGGTCCTACAATGAGCAGTTCTTC.